These T cell receptor beta chains were read from a single sample in a study of T cells in Graves' hyperthyroidism and ophthalmopathy. Each CDR3 protein is one row after TCRdb ran MiXCR on the multiplex PCR reads. Here the sample spans fewer than 300,000 distinct CDR3 sequences, less than 30% being singletons. The sequencing input was blood. These receptors originate from a man aged 35 to 55 with Graves' hyperthyroidism that later progressed to Graves' ophthalmopathy. Both conserved end residues are trimmed from each CDR3.

j_gene | v_gene | CDR3aa
TRBJ1-1 | TRBV5-1 | ASSPDRANTEAF
TRBJ2-7 | TRBV19 | ASSITDSGFFYEQY
TRBJ2-7 | TRBV6-5 | ASSWDRGGEQY
TRBJ1-1 | TRBV29-1 | SGMDRGADTEAF
TRBJ2-7 | TRBV6-2/TRBV6-3 | ASAMGGASYEQY
TRBJ1-3 | TRBV5-1 | ASSLDSPSSGNTIY
TRBJ2-2 | TRBV29-1 | SASANTGELF
TRBJ1-2 | TRBV28 | ASSQAGGAGHYGYT
TRBJ1-5 | TRBV15 | ATTLRGRDSNQPQH
TRBJ1-1 | TRBV12-3/TRBV12-4 | ASRRGWTNTEAF
TRBJ2-7 | TRBV2 | ASSLGTGTAEQY
TRBJ1-5 | TRBV19 | ASSRSAFGNQPQH
TRBJ1-2 | TRBV28 | ASREETHYGYT
TRBJ1-2 | TRBV19 | ASSALSPQSHYGYT
TRBJ1-1 | TRBV20-1 | SARDNRAF
TRBJ2-6 | TRBV4-2 | ASSGGTGDTLSGANVLT
TRBJ1-1 | TRBV6-1 | ASSEGIMDTEAF
TRBJ1-1 | TRBV18 | ASSPLRAVTEAF
TRBJ1-5 | TRBV12-3/TRBV12-4 | ASSKASGQPQH
TRBJ1-2 | TRBV7-4 | ASRNWDRRINYGYT
TRBJ2-5 | TRBV4-1 | ASSRSTGTAETQY
TRBJ2-7 | TRBV6-5 | ASSYRWDRSYEQY
TRBJ2-4 | TRBV10-3 | AISDYQGARNIQY
TRBJ2-7 | TRBV12-3/TRBV12-4 | ASSLAVTGIAYEQY
TRBJ2-2 | TRBV11-2 | ASSPRGDVGTGELF
TRBJ2-7 | TRBV11-1 | ASSLAPGVNEQY
TRBJ1-1 | TRBV19 | ASSISGFRPNTEAF
TRBJ1-2 | TRBV28 | ASSRPSGQGAGYT
TRBJ2-7 | TRBV28 | ASSYWTAGIHEQY
TRBJ1-1 | TRBV12-5 | ASGLIMNTEAF
TRBJ2-4 | TRBV27 | ASSGRDSLQY
TRBJ1-5 | TRBV15 | ATSRAQSLSNQPQH
TRBJ2-7 | TRBV6-2/TRBV6-3 | ASSLPSSTYEQY
TRBJ1-1 | TRBV28 | ASSFSGTRTSRVNTEAF
TRBJ1-1 | TRBV6-5 | ASSSISMNTEAF
TRBJ1-1 | TRBV6-1 | ASSPDSENTEAF
TRBJ1-2 | TRBV20-1 | SAKTNDRVGSYT
TRBJ2-5 | TRBV6-2/TRBV6-3 | ASSYYVGLQETQY
TRBJ1-2 | TRBV6-5 | ASTPPGQGRGYT
TRBJ1-5 | TRBV4-1 | ASSHEPGQSSNSNQPQH
TRBJ2-7 | TRBV7-2 | ASSGGEQY
TRBJ2-5 | TRBV14 | ASSQVRRERTQY
TRBJ2-2 | TRBV24-1 | ATSQPAGAGTGELF
TRBJ2-7 | TRBV19 | ASSIMPHYEQY
TRBJ2-2 | TRBV6-1 | ASSLNPPGYNTGELF
TRBJ1-1 | TRBV6-4 | ASSVTGGNAAAF
TRBJ2-7 | TRBV19 | ASSTAGTGGSYEQY
TRBJ1-1 | TRBV20-1 | SARALQGAAEAF
TRBJ1-5 | TRBV20-1 | SARDPTGGWQPQH
TRBJ2-5 | TRBV7-9 | ASSLIGETQY
TRBJ2-7 | TRBV7-9 | ASSLPGSEQY
TRBJ2-7 | TRBV27 | ASSLTQHYEQY
TRBJ1-5 | TRBV19 | ASSISHPVNQPQH
TRBJ2-7 | TRBV28 | ASSLSGQGLVEQY
TRBJ2-1 | TRBV24-1 | ATSARDGLNEQF
TRBJ2-3 | TRBV9 | ASSVVSSTDTQY
TRBJ2-1 | TRBV20-1 | SVREYNEQF
TRBJ1-2 | TRBV12-3/TRBV12-4 | ASSLGVGGYT